These T cell receptor beta chains were read from a single sample in a study of long-term antiretroviral therapy in people with HIV. TCRdb's copy holds only in-frame clones and misses some; the assay was immunoSEQ multiplex PCR. Of 30,000 to 40,000 clones in the sample, 65% to 90% were seen once. Sequenced material: unsorted PBMCs, taken 3.3 years after starting antiretroviral therapy. All receptors come from a man between 18 and 35 years old with HIV. Both conserved end residues are part of each CDR3.

>TRBV7-8|TRBJ2-3
CASSLARFQGLGTDTQYF
>TRBV27|TRBJ1-1
CASSLFRGTEAFF
>TRBV29-1|TRBJ1-2
CSVPTGGYGYTF
>TRBV4-1|TRBJ2-7
CASSQDRTFSYEQYF
>TRBV5-4|TRBJ2-3
CASSLGRRTDTQYF
>TRBV2|TRBJ2-7
CASRGLIGAHYEQYF
>TRBV5-6|TRBJ2-2
CASSLVGKGELFF
>TRBV10-2|TRBJ1-5
CASSGRTDSNQPQHF
>TRBV7-3|TRBJ2-1
CASSSGLAGVGGDNEQFF
>TRBV27|TRBJ1-4
CASSSVPGQGLSEKLFF
>TRBV6-1|TRBJ2-1
CASNEGTGQGDEQFF
>TRBV28|TRBJ2-3
CAISGGRSTDTQYF
>TRBV7-6|TRBJ1-2
CASGGAVYGYTF
>TRBV7-9|TRBJ1-2
CASSFFLGRTRDGYTF
>TRBV6-1|TRBJ2-1
CASSELALEQFF
>TRBV5-6|TRBJ2-7
CASRRNRDSSSYEQYF
>TRBV11-2|TRBJ2-1
CASSLIAGANEQFF
>TRBV5-6|TRBJ2-4
CASSRTSGRAWAKNIQYF
>TRBV4-3|TRBJ2-7
CASSQDGVAGYYEQYF
>TRBV4-1|TRBJ2-7
CASSQDEKQPSYEQYF
>TRBV11-2|TRBJ2-1
CASSSSRVYEQFF
>TRBV19|TRBJ1-5
CASNKGQGPWSSGNQPQHF
>TRBV28|TRBJ2-7
CASRPSARTYEQYF
>TRBV19|TRBJ1-1
CASSPSDRDAFF
>TRBV18|TRBJ2-7
CASSLPGTADSEQYF
>TRBV7-8|TRBJ2-7
CASSLGDRGQYF
>TRBV6-6|TRBJ1-2
CASSSSGGRGDYGYTF
>TRBV7-9|TRBJ1-2
CASSLGPGYGYTF
>TRBV5-8|TRBJ1-5
CASSFSTRTRPQHF
>TRBV7-6|TRBJ2-3
CASSSSGGAMSTDTQYF
>TRBV7-3|TRBJ1-1
CASSPDRVSSEAFF
>TRBV5-8|TRBJ1-1
CASSFRGDGNTEAFF
>TRBV11-2|TRBJ1-6
CASSLAPQAYNSPLHF
>TRBV6-1|TRBJ1-2
CASSDRGGGYGYTF
>TRBV7-8|TRBJ1-1
CASRLTRDGGLNTEAFF
>TRBV5-1|TRBJ2-7
CASSLGSRQGTYEQYF
>TRBV6-5|TRBJ1-1
CASSFGQVGEAFF
>TRBV12-5|TRBJ2-3
CASGGWTGGTDTQYF
>TRBV5-5|TRBJ1-1
CASSFTAASEAFF
>TRBV9|TRBJ1-2
CASSVAAGYGYTF
>TRBV29-1|TRBJ1-2
CSVEGVGGDHYGYTF
>TRBV14|TRBJ2-7
CASSHPGQGAYEQYF
>TRBV6-1|TRBJ2-7
CASSANRAEQYF
>TRBV28|TRBJ2-2
CASSVRVSGELFF
>TRBV5-1|TRBJ1-1
CASSVRQVGDTEAFF
>TRBV9|TRBJ1-2
CASSVEGVAGYTF
>TRBV4-1|TRBJ1-1
CASSQVGAEKGPF
>TRBV5-5|TRBJ2-7
CASSRRGGPYSYEQYF
>TRBV28|TRBJ2-3
CASREPPSGYTDTQYF
>TRBV27|TRBJ2-7
CASSSRSSGGYEQYF
>TRBV5-1|TRBJ1-1
CASSLDRLAGDTEAFF
>TRBV4-2|TRBJ1-2
CASSPTRGYGYTF